This T cell receptor beta chain was identified during a study of T cells after yellow fever vaccination. Study-wide results and limits: Any FACS-sorted repertoire could hold abundant clonotypes that contaminate it from the bulk population. Subsequent booster samples again held most clones from primary vaccination (less than 98% CD4, about 90% CD8).

This clonotype was picked up a small number of times. Its cognate antigen is unknown. The germline CDR1 and CDR2 sequences are SEHNR and FQNEAQ (reference sequence). The V end lost 6 bases, the J end lost 5 bases, and 17 bases lay between the germline ends. The CDR3 has 14 residues. UMIs were added to TCR cDNA along with a universal primer site when it was made by 5'RACE template switching. TCRdb processed the 5' RACE reads anew with MiXCR; each CDR3 protein has one entry. Of just under 600,000 distinct CDR3 sequences in the sample, roughly 14% were seen once. The source of this sequence is a man between 25 and 39 years old who received the YFV17D yellow fever vaccine. The material sequenced was PBMCs, taken on the day of the yellow fever booster vaccination. This chain joins TRBV7-9 and TRBJ2-7; tentatively, D is TRBD1 (6 bases). The CDR3 DNA sequence: TGTGCCAGCAGGATTTCTACAGGGCGGGACGAGCAGTACTTC. This sequence encodes CASRISTGRDEQYF. Based on the CDR3 plus reference TRBV7-9 and TRBJ2-7, the full variable domain is DTGVSQNPRHKITKRGQNVTFRCDPISEHNRLYWYRQTLGQGPEFLTYFQNEAQLEKSRLLSDRFSAERPKGSFSTLEIQRTEQGDSAMYLCASRISTGRDEQYFGPGTRLTVT.